The 3 T cell receptor beta chains given below trace back to one sample, sequenced in a study of cytomegalovirus exposure and HLA in healthy donors. PCR was performed using 60 Vbeta and 13 Jbeta primers. Sequencing was performed with immunoSEQ multiplex PCR; in TCRdb, only in-frame clones are kept and a portion is missing. The table lists approximately 120,000 clones, 17% of them singletons. Input material: PBMCs. The receptors shown here come from a female donor in good health and CMV-seropositive.

A note on this clone: Compared with germline, one end of the junction differs, possibly owing to a read error. The V call is TRBV7-2, the J call TRBJ2-7; a possible D gene is TRBD2 (5 bases). Germline CDR1 and CDR2: SGHTA and FQGNSA. The CDR3 is made up of 15 amino acids. CDR3 nucleotides: TGTGCCAGCAGCTCGATCCGAGGGCTTCCCTATGAGCAGTACTTC. Residues: CASSSIRGLPYEQYF.

V and J are TRBV4-3 and TRBJ2-4; a possible D gene is TRBD1 (5 bases). V gave up 3 bases and J gave up 8 bases, with 17 bases separating them. CDR3 length: 15 residues. Germline V CDR1 and CDR2: LGHNA, YSLEER. CDR3 region: CASSQAFVQEYIQYF. As DNA, the CDR3 is TGCGCCAGCAGCCAGGCATTCGTACAGGAGTACATTCAGTACTTC.

This clone has more than one count but fewer than ten. The chain recombines TRBV6-1 with TRBJ1-3; tentatively, D is TRBD1 (6 bases). The ends were cut back, 1 base at V and 1 base at J, with 14 bases in the middle. The CDR3 runs to 17 residues. Per germline, CDR1 MNHNS and CDR2 SASEGT. The CDR3 is CASSEGLEGVSGNTIYF. CDR3 coding DNA: TGTGCCAGCAGTGAAGGACTCGAGGGGGTATCTGGAAACACCATATATTTT.